This entry is about one TCR beta chain. This specimen comes from a study of blood T cell repertoires in COVID-19. Study details: Researchers got acute and convalescent COVID-19 samples from the United States, Italy and Spain.

CDR1 and CDR2 (germline): KGHSH, LQKENI. The CDR3 covers 13 residues. Trimming removed 2 bases from V and 14 bases from J; junction bases left unmatched: 3. The protocol was immunoSEQ multiplex PCR, while the TCRdb copy is restricted to in-frame clones and leaves out a portion. The sample yields more than 300,000 clones, 70% to 90% seen once. This TCR was recovered from a man between 40 and 49 years old in a cohort exposed to, infected with or recovered from COVID-19 (not recorded which). The chain links TRBV18 to TRBJ2-1; 13 positions agree with TRBD2. Input material: PBMCs or T cells enriched from blood (not recorded which). The CDR3, as DNA: TGTGCCAGCTCACCAGGAACTAGCGGGAGGGAGTTCTTC. This sequence encodes CASSPGTSGREFF.